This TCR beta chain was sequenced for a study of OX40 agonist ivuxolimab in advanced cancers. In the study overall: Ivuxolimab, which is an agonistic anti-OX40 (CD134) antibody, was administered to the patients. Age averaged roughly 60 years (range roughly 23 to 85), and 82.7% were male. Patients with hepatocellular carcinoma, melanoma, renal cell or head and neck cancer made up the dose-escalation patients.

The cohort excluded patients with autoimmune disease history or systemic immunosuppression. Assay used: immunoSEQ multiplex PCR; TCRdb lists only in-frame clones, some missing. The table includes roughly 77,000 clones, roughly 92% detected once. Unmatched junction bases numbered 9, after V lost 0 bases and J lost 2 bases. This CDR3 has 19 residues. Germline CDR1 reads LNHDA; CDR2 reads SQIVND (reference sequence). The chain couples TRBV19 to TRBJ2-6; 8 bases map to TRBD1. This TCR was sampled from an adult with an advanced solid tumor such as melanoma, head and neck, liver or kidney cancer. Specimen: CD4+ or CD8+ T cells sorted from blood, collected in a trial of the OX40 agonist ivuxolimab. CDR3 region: CASSIEEVQGAPGANVLTF. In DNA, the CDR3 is TGTGCCAGTAGTATAGAAGAGGTCCAGGGGGCGCCTGGGGCCAACGTCCTGACTTTC.